The rows below give T cell receptor beta chains drawn from one sample of a study of T cell repertoires in cytomegalovirus infection. TCRdb re-derived calls from the reads in MiXCR, one entry per CDR3 protein. Found here are about 230,000 distinct CDR3 sequences, about 23% of them singletons; the top ten hold 15% to 20%. The sample consisted of CD8+ T cells from PBMCs. These receptors were collected from a human donor in good health (CMV status not recorded). Some clones in this sample may be carry-over from other donors' samples. The CDR3 runs from the conserved cysteine through the conserved F or W. The D gene is left open where the match is weak. Some rows have no size entry. The others give once, few or many, or a class for an expanded clone.

j_call	d_call	v_call	clone_size	cdr3_nt	cdr3_aa
TRBJ2-1	TRBD1	TRBV19	few	TGTGCCAGTAGTAGCGGACAGGGGGGTTATGAGCAGTTCTTC	CASSSGQGGYEQFF
TRBJ2-1	-	TRBV12-3/TRBV12-4	-	TGTGCCAGCACCCCGGTCAACGCCTACAATGAGCAGTTCTTC	CASTPVNAYNEQFF
TRBJ2-7	TRBD2	TRBV12-3/TRBV12-4	many	TGTGCCAGCAGTCTAGCGGGGGGCCAGAGCTCCTACGAGCAGTACTTC	CASSLAGGQSSYEQYF
TRBJ2-2	-	TRBV6-1	few	TGTGCCAGCAGTGAATATTTGGGTCGGAACACCGGGGAGCTGTTTTTT	CASSEYLGRNTGELFF
TRBJ1-2	TRBD1	TRBV2	-	TGTGCCAGCAGTAGGGGACAGGGAGTGGGAAACTATGGCTACACCTTC	CASSRGQGVGNYGYTF
TRBJ2-3	-	TRBV6-8	once	TGTGCCAGCAGCCGGGACGGTAACACAGATACGCAGTATTTT	CASSRDGNTDTQYF
TRBJ1-1	TRBD1	TRBV29-1	few	TGCAGCGTTGAACATCCGACAGGGTACTCTGAAGCTTTCTTT	CSVEHPTGYSEAFF
TRBJ1-5	-	TRBV6-2/TRBV6-3	-	TGTGCCAGCAGGTTTTCGATCTTAGGACGGAGCATGGGCAATCAGCCCCAGCATTTT	CASRFSILGRSMGNQPQHF
TRBJ1-2	-	TRBV28	-	TGTGCCAGCATCTCCGGGCCGTTCTATGGCTACACCTTC	CASISGPFYGYTF
TRBJ1-1	-	TRBV12-3/TRBV12-4	few	TGTGCCAGCAGTCCCTATAGTCCCACTGAAGCTTTCTTT	CASSPYSPTEAFF
TRBJ2-2	-	TRBV19	-	TGTGCCAGTATTCCCGGGACGAACACCGGGGAGCTGTTTTTT	CASIPGTNTGELFF
TRBJ1-6	-	TRBV7-2	-	TGTGCCAGCAGCTTAGAGGTAGACAGATACCAGCCGAGGTATAATTCACCCCTCCACTTT	CASSLEVDRYQPRYNSPLHF
TRBJ2-7	-	TRBV11-2	few	TGTGCCAGCAGCTCTGACCTAAAGGGTTTCGTCGGGGGAATGAGCTACGAGCAGTACTTC	CASSSDLKGFVGGMSYEQYF
TRBJ2-3	-	TRBV7-3	many	TGTGCCAGCAGCTTAATAGTGACAGATACGCAGTATTTT	CASSLIVTDTQYF
TRBJ1-1	-	TRBV11-1	-	TGTGCCAGCAGCTCCACCAACACTGAAGCTTTCTTT	CASSSTNTEAFF
TRBJ2-3	TRBD2	TRBV7-6	many	TGTGCCAGCAGCTTAGAACTAGCGGGACCCACAGATACGCAGTATTTT	CASSLELAGPTDTQYF
TRBJ1-5	-	TRBV6-1	few	TGTGCCAGCAGCGGAGGGGTTGGCAATCAGCCCCAGCATTTT	CASSGGVGNQPQHF
TRBJ1-6	TRBD1	TRBV7-2	many	TGTGCCAGCAGCTTAGACGGGACAGATAATTCACCCCTCCACTTT	CASSLDGTDNSPLHF
TRBJ1-1	-	TRBV12-5	-	TGTGCTAGTGGTTTGGTACCAGGGGCGCGGGACACTGAAGCTTTCTTT	CASGLVPGARDTEAFF
TRBJ2-3	-	TRBV7-6	medium-sized	TGTGCCAGCAGCTTACTAGGCAGTAGCACAGATACGCAGTATTTT	CASSLLGSSTDTQYF
TRBJ1-2	-	TRBV5-1	-	TGCGCCAGCAGACCGACAGCCACGTTATATGGCTACACCTTC	CASRPTATLYGYTF
TRBJ2-2	TRBD1	TRBV7-8	few	TGTGCCAGCAGCTCCCCGACAGGGTCCGGGGAGCTGTTTTTT	CASSSPTGSGELFF
TRBJ2-7	-	TRBV2	many	TGTGCCAGCAGTGAGGGCGGTTCCTACGAGCAGTACTTC	CASSEGGSYEQYF
TRBJ2-1	TRBD2	TRBV29-1	-	TGCAGCGGTAGACTAGCGGGGGGCCCATGGAATGAGCAGTTCTTC	CSGRLAGGPWNEQFF
TRBJ2-7	-	TRBV4-1	many	TGCGCCAGCAGCCAAGTCACGGGAGACGAGCAGTACTTC	CASSQVTGDEQYF
TRBJ1-2	-	TRBV12-3/TRBV12-4	-	TGTGCCAGCACCGGACACAGCTATGGCTACACCTTC	CASTGHSYGYTF
TRBJ2-7	-	TRBV6-2/TRBV6-3	-	TGTGCCAGCAACCTGACTCCGTCCTACGAGCAGTACTTC	CASNLTPSYEQYF
TRBJ2-1	-	TRBV6-2/TRBV6-3	few	TGTGCCAGCAGTTACTCGTACAGGGCAGAGCAGTTCTTC	CASSYSYRAEQFF
TRBJ2-1	TRBD2	TRBV28	few	TGTGCCAGCAGTTTTGGCGGGGGGGCCCGACAGTTCTTC	CASSFGGGARQFF
TRBJ2-3	TRBD2	TRBV7-9	-	TGTGCCAGCAGCGGGGAGGTAGCGGGGGGCCCCCGTGATACGCAGTATTTT	CASSGEVAGGPRDTQYF
TRBJ2-2	-	TRBV6-5	many	TGTGCCAGCAGCAACCAGGGAAGTTACACCGGGGAGCTGTTTTTT	CASSNQGSYTGELFF
TRBJ2-5	-	TRBV13	-	TGTGCCAGCAGCCCCGAGGGGGGCCGGAGGGAAGAGACCCAGTACTTC	CASSPEGGRREETQYF
TRBJ2-7	TRBD2	TRBV20-1	-	TGCAGTGCTCCGGGGGAACTAGCGGTATACGAGCAGTACTTC	CSAPGELAVYEQYF
TRBJ1-1	-	TRBV4-2	-	TGTGCCAGCAGCCAAGGCGTCGGTGAAGCTTTCTTT	CASSQGVGEAFF
TRBJ1-2	-	TRBV7-6	-	TGTGCCAGCAGCCGAGACAGGAACTCCCATGGCTACACCTTC	CASSRDRNSHGYTF
TRBJ2-1	TRBD1	TRBV7-3	many	TGTGCCAGCAGCTTACAACAGGGGACCTACAATGAGCAGTTCTTC	CASSLQQGTYNEQFF
TRBJ2-5	-	TRBV13	few	TGTGCCAGCAGTTCACAGGAGTACCAAGAGACCCAGTACTTC	CASSSQEYQETQYF
TRBJ2-7	TRBD1	TRBV20-1	few	TGCAGTGTCGGGACAGACTACGAGCAGTACTTC	CSVGTDYEQYF
TRBJ2-7	-	TRBV2	-	TGTGCCAGCCAAAACAGGGTTGGGTACTACGAGCAGTACTTC	CASQNRVGYYEQYF
TRBJ1-5	-	TRBV4-1	few	TGCGCCAGCAGCCAAGGGCCGGGTACCGATCAGCCCCAGCATTTT	CASSQGPGTDQPQHF
TRBJ2-7	TRBD2	TRBV20-1	few	TGCAGTGCTAGAGATCTCGCGGGGGACTACGAGCAGTACTTC	CSARDLAGDYEQYF
TRBJ1-5	-	TRBV12-3/TRBV12-4	-	TGTGCCAGCAGTTCATCGGGGGGATGGAATCAGCCCCAGCATTTT	CASSSSGGWNQPQHF
TRBJ2-7	TRBD2	TRBV5-1	few	TGCGCCAGCAGCCCAGGGACTAGCGGGGACTACGAGCAGTACTTC	CASSPGTSGDYEQYF
TRBJ1-1	-	TRBV7-2	medium-sized	TGTGCCAGCAGCTTTTTGAACACTGAAGCTTTCTTT	CASSFLNTEAFF
TRBJ2-1	-	TRBV4-2	few	TGTGCCAGCAGCCTGACCGGGAACGGGGTTTACAATGAGCAGTTCTTC	CASSLTGNGVYNEQFF
TRBJ1-1	-	TRBV12-5	many	TGTGCTAGTGGTTCCCCATCAACAGGGACAAACACTGAAGCTTTCTTT	CASGSPSTGTNTEAFF
TRBJ1-4	TRBD1	TRBV5-1	-	TGCGCCAGCAGCTTGAAGGTGGGGGACAGCGCTAATGAAAAACTGTTTTTT	CASSLKVGDSANEKLFF
TRBJ2-1	-	TRBV7-8	many	TGTGCCAGCAGCTTGTTCAATGAGCAGTTCTTC	CASSLFNEQFF
TRBJ1-2	TRBD1	TRBV2	-	TGTGCCAGCAGCGAGGGGACAGGGTATGGCTACACCTTC	CASSEGTGYGYTF
TRBJ2-7	TRBD2	TRBV7-6	-	TGTGCCAGCAGCCCAATAGCGGGGGGGAACTACGAGCAGTACTTC	CASSPIAGGNYEQYF
TRBJ2-3	TRBD2	TRBV7-6	few	TGTGCAAGCAGCGGGACCTTCACAGATACGCAGTATTTT	CASSGTFTDTQYF
TRBJ1-2	-	TRBV20-1	-	TGCAGTGCTAGAGAGGCAGGGTCCCGATTTAACTATGGCTACACCTTC	CSAREAGSRFNYGYTF
TRBJ2-3	TRBD1	TRBV12-3/TRBV12-4	few	TGTGCCAGCAGTACGTGGGACAGGGGTCAGGGGACAGATACGCAGTATTTT	CASSTWDRGQGTDTQYF